This entry is about one T cell receptor (beta chain). The method was immunoSEQ multiplex PCR; TCRdb's version includes in-frame clones alone and lacks a portion of them. The sample lists some 80,000 clones, about 91% occurring once. This record comes from a study of technical replicates of blood from four donors. The CDR3 is made up of 12 amino acids. The germline V and J ends were trimmed by 4 bases and 6 bases, with 9 bases remaining between them. Germline V lookup: CDR1 SGHRS, CDR2 YFSETQ. This clonotype originated in a human donor in good health. The V gene is TRBV5-1, the J gene TRBJ2-3; a weak D match, TRBD2 (6 bases). The sample consisted of T cells isolated from PBMCs. The CDR3, as DNA: TGCGCCAGCAGCGCGCTAGCGGATACGCAGTATTTT. This gives the protein CASSALADTQYF.